Sequencing of this T cell receptor beta chain was carried out in a study of tumor and adjacent non-tumor tissue in lung cancer. In the study overall: Aged about 30 to 85 years, patients included 10 men and 4 to 6 women with stage I to III disease. Samples averaged about 4.3 million productive TCRbeta reads each. General study points: Normal lung showed higher cumulative top 100 clone frequency than tumor.

TCRbeta libraries were built with three rounds of nested PCR, modified from ARM-PCR. TCRdb fed the multiplex PCR reads into MiXCR, producing one record per CDR3 protein. This sample carries about 200,000 distinct CDR3 sequences, approximately 74% of them seen once, and the ten largest clones take roughly a quarter. No cell sorting was done before RNA was extracted from the tissue. As to this clonotype: Its antigen is not known.

This CDR3 region has 15 residues. CDR1 is MDHEN, CDR2 SYDVKM, per germline. Sequencing was carried out using lung tumor tissue. This sequence originates from a man aged 55-75 years with non-small cell lung cancer. V usage is TRBV28 and J usage is TRBJ1-1; D may be TRBD1 (5 bases). DNA of the CDR3: TGTGGTAGCAGCCTCGGGACCGAAGGTAGGACTGAAGCTTTCTTT. This gives the protein CGSSLGTEGRTEAFF.